This entry lists 16 T cell receptor beta chains sequenced from one sample in a study of regulatory T cells in long-lasting Graves disease. HTBI primers from iRepertoire and Arm-PCR of CDR3 regions yielded the TCR beta libraries. From the multiplex PCR reads, TCRdb called clonotypes with MiXCR, one entry per CDR3 protein. Of about 560,000 distinct CDR3 sequences listed, roughly 16% were seen once; the top ten hold 12%. Described time point: newly diagnosed GD, antithyroid drugs for less than 3 months. Isolated PBMC RNA provided the starting material for the TCR library. Separately, the same data were catalogued under a study of T cells in Graves' hyperthyroidism and ophthalmopathy.

The sequencing here drew on peripheral blood mononuclear cells (PBMCs), taken at new diagnosis, from a patient treated with antithyroid drugs. The receptors come from a man aged 18-30 years with Graves disease.

The chain has TRBV20-1 and TRBJ1-5; 8 nucleotides line up with TRBD1. This CDR3 contains 15 residues. The germline V gene has CDR1 DFQATT and CDR2 SNEGSKA (reference sequence). V lost 3 bases and J lost 6; bases outside the gene matches: 10. The CDR3 DNA reads TGCAGTGCTAGGGCCCGGGCAGGGGGCTTTCAGCCCCAGCATTTT. Translated, it gives CSARARAGGFQPQHF.

This chain joins TRBV9 and TRBJ1-4, with 7 bases fitting TRBD1. The CDR3 extends over 15 amino acids. The V gene's germline CDR1 is SGDLS and CDR2 YYNGEE. Losses at the gene ends were 0 bases for V and 8 bases for J; bases not matched to a gene: 7. CDR3 sequence: CASSVAPDREEKLFF. DNA for the CDR3: TGTGCCAGCAGCGTAGCCCCCGACAGGGAGGAAAAACTGTTTTTT.

Regarding this clonotype: The likely explanation is a read error, given a far larger clone one base away. CDR3 sequence reads: CASSSDGVRETQYF. DNA for the CDR3: TGTGCCAGCAGCTCGGACGGGGTTCGGGAGACCCAGTACTTC. This chain joins TRBV7-9 and TRBJ2-5, with TRBD2 as a possible D gene (5 bases). This CDR3 is 14 amino acids long. V was trimmed by 4 bases and J by 5 bases, leaving 14 bases between them. The germline V gene encodes CDR1 SEHNR and CDR2 FQNEAQ (reference sequence).

This clonotype was recorded at least ten times. The genes are TRBV27 and TRBJ2-1; D remains unclear. CDR3 length: 16 residues. CDR1 MNHEY and CDR2 SMNVEV come from the germline V gene (reference sequence). Trimming shortened V by 1 base and J by 3 bases, and 13 bases separated the two germline ends. The CDR3 nucleotides read TGTGCCAGCAGTTTATGGGATCGAAAGAACTACAATGAGCAGTTCTTC. Encoded protein: CASSLWDRKNYNEQFF.

In this sample, this clonotype turned up many times. This CDR3 is CASSVLATDTQYF. As DNA, the CDR3 is TGTGCCAGCAGCGTACTAGCAACAGATACGCAGTATTTT. V and J are TRBV7-2 and TRBJ2-3, with D perhaps matching TRBD2 (6 bases). Per germline, CDR1 SGHTA and CDR2 FQGNSA. V dropped 5 bases and J dropped 3 bases, with 9 bases sitting between them. CDR3 length: 13 residues.

This clonotype has at least ten counts. The chain is built from TRBV18 and TRBJ2-7, with 10 bases identical to TRBD2. The CDR3 consists of 14 residues. Germline CDR1 KGHSH, CDR2 LQKENI. The V and J ends lost 7 bases and 4 bases, in that order; junction bases with no gene match: 7. The DNA of the CDR3 is TGTGCCAGCTTCGCCGGGACTAGCGTATACGAGCAGTACTTC. Translating it yields CASFAGTSVYEQYF.

This clonotype was observed a few times. V gene TRBV2 combines with J gene TRBJ2-7; the D gene is possibly TRBD1 (6 bases). The ends were cut back, 4 bases at V and 6 bases at J, with 10 bases in the middle. The CDR3 is 12 amino acids. In germline, CDR1 is SNHLY, CDR2 FYNNEI. DNA for the CDR3: TGTGCCAGCAGTGTCGTCAGGGGCGAGCAGTACTTC. Translated: CASSVVRGEQYF.

This clonotype was observed many times. In DNA, the CDR3 is TGCAGTGCTTTAGCGGGAGGGCCTTACGATACGCAGTATTTT. Translation gives CSALAGGPYDTQYF. The genes are TRBV20-1 and TRBJ2-3; TRBD2 aligns across 11 bases. This CDR3 contains 14 residues. The germline V gene has CDR1 DFQATT and CDR2 SNEGSKA (reference sequence). With V trimmed by 5 bases and J by 6 bases, 7 bases remained unmatched.

V and J are TRBV29-1 and TRBJ1-1; tentatively, D is TRBD1 (5 bases). CDR1 is SQVTM and CDR2 is ANQGSEA in the germline V gene. Trimming cost V 5 bases and J 3 bases, with 10 bases left between them. The CDR3 consists of 12 residues. The CDR3 protein is CSVKGWDTEAFF. CDR3 DNA sequence: TGCAGCGTTAAGGGGTGGGACACTGAAGCTTTCTTT.

This clonotype was recorded only once. This sequence joins TRBV19 and TRBJ2-4, with a tentative D call TRBD1 (6 bases). V lost 4 bases to trimming and J lost 7 bases, with 23 bases between them. The CDR3 has 17 residues. CDR1 and CDR2 (germline): LNHDA, SQIVND (reference sequence). CDR3 region: CASSTTLSRTRGNIQYF. Written as DNA, the CDR3 is TGTGCCAGTAGTACCACCCTCTCTAGGACCAGGGGTAACATTCAGTACTTC.

This clonotype was detected many times. The chain uses TRBV7-9 and TRBJ2-5; 10 bases are a match to TRBD1. The CDR3 covers 18 residues. V was pared by 0 bases and J by 4 bases, with 11 bases of the junction left unmatched. CDR1 is SEHNR and CDR2 is FQNEAQ in the germline V gene (reference sequence). This CDR3 reads CASSLAPMRDRGGETQYF. The CDR3 coding sequence is TGTGCCAGCAGCTTAGCCCCCATGCGGGACAGGGGTGGAGAGACCCAGTACTTC.

Many counts were recorded for this clonotype. V gene TRBV5-6 combines with J gene TRBJ2-1, with D hard to call. Germline V gene data show CDR1 as SGHDT and CDR2 as YYEEEE. The V end lost 2 bases, the J end lost 7 bases, and 10 bases lay between the germline ends. CDR3 size: 13 residues. CDR3 protein: CASSLAWQNEQFF. CDR3 DNA: TGTGCCAGCAGCTTAGCGTGGCAGAATGAGCAGTTCTTC. Drawing the rest from reference TRBV5-6 and TRBJ2-1, the complete variable domain is DAGVTQSPTHLIKTRGQQVTLRCSPKSGHDTVSWYQQALGQGPQFIFQYYEEEERQRGNFPDRFSGHQFPNYSSELNVNALLLGDSALYLCASSLAWQNEQFFGPGTRLTVL.

This clonotype was detected many times. The chain combines TRBV15 with TRBJ2-5, with 8 bases fitting TRBD2. The CDR3 totals 14 residues. The V and J ends lost 6 bases and 5 bases, in that order; junction bases with no gene match: 8. Germline V CDR1 and CDR2: LNHNV, YYDKDF (reference sequence). CDR3 loop: CATRGTSSSETQYF. The CDR3 nucleotides are TGTGCCACCAGAGGGACTAGTAGCTCTGAGACCCAGTACTTC.

The chain links TRBV5-1 to TRBJ2-2; perhaps TRBD2 as D (6 bases). Looked up from germline, CDR1 is SGHRS and CDR2 is YFSETQ. This CDR3 is built from 17 residues. Trimming removed 0 bases from V and 5 bases from J, with 17 bases in between. The CDR3: CASSLAGTRGLTGELFF. The CDR3 DNA sequence: TGCGCCAGCAGCTTGGCGGGCACTAGGGGACTGACCGGGGAGCTGTTTTTT.

This chain uses TRBV5-5 with TRBJ2-7; tentative D call: TRBD2 (6 bases). Trimming shortened V by 0 bases and J by 5 bases, and 18 bases separated the two germline ends. CDR1 SGHKS and CDR2 YYEKEE come from the germline V gene (reference sequence). The CDR3 contains 16 residues. CDR3 region: CASSLGQGLTTDEQYF. The CDR3 nucleotides read TGTGCCAGCAGCTTGGGGCAGGGACTGACCACGGACGAGCAGTACTTC.

This clonotype was counted many times. The genes are TRBV20-1 and TRBJ2-5; 9 bases agree with TRBD2. This CDR3 is 14 amino acids long. The V gene end was trimmed by 4 bases and the J gene end by 0 bases; junction bases not matched to a gene: 3. From germline, CDR1 is DFQATT and CDR2 SNEGSKA (reference sequence). CDR3 in amino acids: CSAKTSGYQETQYF. The DNA for the CDR3 is TGCAGTGCTAAGACTAGCGGATACCAAGAGACCCAGTACTTC.